This TCR beta chain was observed in a study of blood T cell repertoires in COVID-19 (TCRdb year 2020). General notes on the study: Collaborator samples came from the United States, Italy and Spain and covered acute and convalescent phases of COVID-19. The dataset comprised deeply sampled blood TCRbeta repertoires from subjects exposed to, actively infected with, or recovered from COVID-19. The material from the prospective study consisted of cDNA or gDNA derived from T cells, B-cell-depleted T cells, or PBMCs. The samples were drawn from two sources: the first 160 participants of the ongoing ImmuneRACE study, and about 1,300 subjects contributed by 6 global collaborators. Where available, HLA class I and class II types were obtained from metadata supplied by the sample provider rather than from assay-based typing. A de-identified subject ID, COVID-19 status, age in years and sex were almost always included in the sample metadata. The repertoires were released in a freely available public database meant as a resource for research on the immune response to SARS-CoV-2. Overall study results and their limits: The quantity of clinical and demographic metadata differed by source and by participant and was supplied without curation.

Collaborating institutions collected whole blood in K2EDTA tubes following their own protocols. Collaborator samples were shipped for TCRbeta analysis as frozen whole blood, isolated PBMCs, or DNA extracted from either sample type. The immunoSEQ Assay, a bias-controlled multiplex PCR, was used to amplify TCRbeta CDR3 regions from genomic DNA. In the authors' own workflow: The number of nucleated cells in each sample was estimated by amplification of reference gene primers within the assay. To quantify the absolute abundance of each unique TCRbeta CDR3 rearrangement, sequence reads were collapsed and filtered. For each sample, productive Simpson clonality was calculated as the square root of Simpson's diversity index over productive rearrangements. The table was pulled from immuneACCESS by TCRdb, which kept in-frame rearrangements only. Such tables lose some clones; where checked, under half of the loss comes from unresolved V genes, and the rest has no known cause. V and J calls and clone size come straight from that table; D and trimming were deduced from the DNA. This sample gives 100,000 to 150,000 clones in total; about 70% of them show up just once. The ten most abundant clones make up 1.9% of the sample.

Including the terminal cysteine and phenylalanine, the CDR3 comprises 12 residues. Kept here is only the CDR3 DNA, which spans 36 bases and is read in frame from base 1. Based on the germline V gene, the CDR1 and CDR2 sequences are MDHEN and SYDVKM. The junction carries 10 bases between V and J, which are trimmed by 8 bases and 3 bases respectively. A word on this clone: Its specific antigen is unknown. Base qualities are missing; no much larger clone stands one base away.

The sequence joins TRBV28 to TRBJ1-1; confidence is insufficient to name the D gene. The sample taken for sequencing was peripheral blood. The TCR originated in a woman in her seventies with acute or convalescent COVID-19. The CDR3 is CASRSGYTEAFF. The DNA is as follows: TGTGCCAGCCGATCAGGATACACTGAAGCTTTCTTT. Extended through the reference TRBV28 and TRBJ1-1 proteins, this CDR3 yields the full variable domain: DVKVTQSSRYLVKRTGEKVFLECVQDMDHENMFWYRQDPGLGLRLIYFSYDVKMKEKGDIPEGYSVSREKKERFSLILESASTNQTSMYLCASRSGYTEAFFGQGTRLTVV.